Reported below is one TCR beta chain. This specimen comes from a study of blood T cell repertoires in COVID-19. Germline values: CDR1 SEHNR, CDR2 FQNEAQ (reference sequence). The CDR3 runs to 14 residues. V lost 5 bases and J 7 bases, leaving 18 bases between the germline ends. Only in-frame clones appear in the TCRdb table, and some are missing; sequencing was by immunoSEQ multiplex PCR. The sample has about 46,000 clones; around four fifths are singletons. The receptor was isolated from a woman older than 75 with acute or convalescent COVID-19. The rearrangement links TRBV7-9 to TRBJ2-7; TRBD1 might be the D (7 bases). What was sequenced was peripheral blood. The CDR3 region is CASSPIEGAGEQYF. The CDR3 bases are TGTGCCAGCAGCCCAATCGAGGGGGCGGGAGAGCAGTACTTC.